The subject of this entry is one TCR beta chain. Its antigen remains unknown. This entry is derived from a study of shared clonotypes between healthy human individuals. The CDR3 spans 13 residues. V lost 2 bases and J lost 5; bases outside the gene matches: 0. Germline CDR1 is SGHRS and CDR2 is YFSETQ. Measured with immunoSEQ multiplex PCR; TCRdb has only the in-frame clones, and not every one. The sample holds about 1 million clones, approximately 68% seen once. Study outcomes and limitations: Non-shared clonotypes displayed generation probabilities falling below those of clonotypes present in all four donors. The study found about 5% of naive CD4 clonotypes shared across several donors.

The investigators split CD4+ cells into a CD45RA+ naive subset and a CD45RA-negative memory subset. The V gene is TRBV5-1, the J gene TRBJ1-4; 7 bases line up with TRBD1. The material sequenced was memory CD4+ T cells sorted from blood. Subset indicated: CD45RA-negative fraction. The receptor was derived from a man younger than 35 in good health. In DNA form, the CDR3 reads TGCGCCAGCAGCTTACAGGGGAATGAAAAACTGTTTTTT. Amino acids: CASSLQGNEKLFF.